These 30 T cell receptor beta chains share one sample of origin, sequenced in a study of T cell repertoires in cytomegalovirus infection. These receptors have no identified antigens. TCRdb used MiXCR to reprocess the reads, holding one entry per CDR3 protein. The repertoire holds 350,000 to 400,000 distinct CDR3 sequences, with about a third as singletons. The sequenced sample was cultured PBMCs, obtained from culture after CMV antigen stimulation. The origin of the receptors is a human donor in good health (CMV status not recorded). Some clones in this sample may be carry-over from other donors' samples.

This clonotype showed up just a few times. The V gene is TRBV20-1, the J gene TRBJ2-4, with D tentatively TRBD1 or TRBD2 (7 bases each). Germline V gives CDR1 DFQATT, CDR2 SNEGSKA (reference sequence). Trimming pared 3 bases from V and 8 bases from J, leaving 20 bases between. This CDR3 contains 15 residues. The CDR3 protein is CSASGGTADRDIQYF. The CDR3 DNA is TGCAGTGCTAGCGGGGGGACAGCCGATAGGGACATTCAGTACTTC.

This clonotype was recorded many times. V usage is TRBV27 and J usage is TRBJ1-2, with a possible D match to TRBD1 (6 bases). Germline V CDR1 and CDR2: MNHEY, SMNVEV (reference sequence). The CDR3 has 16 amino acids. V was cut by 0 bases and J by 8 bases, with 19 bases left in between. The CDR3 reads CASSLSLGGGLEGYTF. The CDR3 DNA is TGTGCCAGCAGTTTATCCCTCGGCGGGGGGCTGGAGGGCTACACCTTC.

V is TRBV12-3 or TRBV12-4 and J is TRBJ1-1; 9 positions match TRBD1. With 6 bases clipped from V and 1 base from J, the junction kept 3 bases outside the gene matches. This CDR3 contains 14 residues. The CDR3 coding sequence is TGTGCCAGCAGCGCGGACAGGGGGAACACTGAAGCTTTCTTT. It encodes CASSADRGNTEAFF.

This clonotype was observed many times. V usage is TRBV7-8 and J usage is TRBJ2-2, with TRBD2 identical over 7 bases. V trimming: 8 bases; J trimming: 4 bases; junction bases outside the gene matches: 7. The CDR3 is 14 amino acids. Germline V gene data show CDR1 as SGHVS and CDR2 as FQNEAQ. CDR3 region: CASRHGRTTGELFF. The CDR3 DNA sequence: TGTGCCAGCCGGCACGGGAGGACCACCGGGGAGCTGTTTTTT.

The chain employs TRBV28 and TRBJ1-2; TRBD1 is a possible D gene (5 bases). Germline V gives CDR1 MDHEN, CDR2 SYDVKM. V lost 9 bases and J lost 8, with 19 bases in between. The CDR3 is 13 amino acids. CDR3 in DNA: TGTGCCAGTACGGGACCCCGAATAGGGGGCTACACCTTC. Its translation is CASTGPRIGGYTF.

The chain combines TRBV11-2 with TRBJ2-6; TRBD1 matches at 12 bases. Per the germline V gene, CDR1 is SGHAT and CDR2 is FQNNGV. The CDR3 is made up of 18 amino acids. V shed 3 bases, J shed 4 bases, and the junction held 7 bases outside the gene matches. CDR3 bases: TGTGCCAGCAGCTTCCGGTCGGGACAGGGGGCGGGGGCCAACGTCCTGACTTTC. The encoded protein is CASSFRSGQGAGANVLTF.

This chain connects TRBV6-5 to TRBJ1-5, with 9 positions matching TRBD1. CDR3 size: 16 residues. Trimming took 6 bases from V and 6 from J; bases not matched to a gene: 12. Germline V gives CDR1 MNHEY, CDR2 SVGAGI. The CDR3 DNA is TGTGCCAGCAGGGGTACAGGGGGCTTGGGCGGTCAGCCCCAGCATTTT. Its translation is CASRGTGGLGGQPQHF.

Only a few counts were recorded for this clonotype. This sequence joins TRBV11-3 and TRBJ2-1, with D possibly TRBD1 on 5 matching bases. Germline CDR1 and CDR2: SGHNT and YENEEA. V was trimmed by 4 bases and J by 8 bases, leaving 21 bases between them. This CDR3 is 16 amino acids long. The CDR3 region has the DNA TGTGCCAGCAGCTCAGGGAACCGGGCCTCGGACCATGAGCAGTTCTTC. Amino acid sequence: CASSSGNRASDHEQFF.

This clonotype was seen only once. The V call is TRBV7-2, the J call TRBJ2-1; unclear D gene. V was shortened by 1 base and J by 8 bases, with 6 bases between the two germline ends. CDR3 length equals 12 residues. Germline V CDR1 and CDR2: SGHTA, FQGNSA. The CDR3 sequence is CASSLDEDEQFF. CDR3 nucleotides: TGTGCCAGCAGCTTAGATGAAGATGAGCAGTTCTTC.

This clonotype showed up just a few times. This sequence joins TRBV7-2 and TRBJ2-7; 12 bases fit TRBD2. Germline-derived CDR1 and CDR2 are SGHTA and FQGNSA. The CDR3 consists of 14 residues. The J segment lost 6 bases and the V segment lost 5 bases, leaving 5 bases of the junction unmatched. CDR3 sequence: CASSPTSGSVEQYF. The CDR3 nucleotides read TGTGCCAGCAGCCCGACTAGCGGGAGCGTCGAGCAGTACTTC.

The chain employs TRBV7-3 and TRBJ1-5; D gene uncertain. There are 14 residues in the CDR3. Per germline, CDR1 SGHTA and CDR2 FQGTGA. With 4 bases removed from V and 4 bases from J, the gap between germline ends came to 11 bases. CDR3 bases: TGTGCCAGCAGCTACGCCGACTCTAATCAGCCCCAGCATTTT. Its translation is CASSYADSNQPQHF.

The V and J genes are TRBV4-1 and TRBJ1-4; 8 bases agree with TRBD1. CDR1 and CDR2 from the germline V gene are MGHRA and YSYEKL. The CDR3 is 18 amino acids. The junction had 12 bases not matched to a gene; V was cut back by 5 bases and J by 1 base. CDR3 DNA sequence: TGCGCCAGCAGCAACTTACCCGGGACAGGCAGAACTAATGAAAAACTGTTTTTT. Residues: CASSNLPGTGRTNEKLFF.

The chain recombines TRBV6-1 with TRBJ1-1; 8 bases are a match to TRBD1. The CDR3 runs to 14 residues. Germline CDR1 MNHNS, CDR2 SASEGT. V dropped 5 bases and J dropped 8; count of bases not matched to a gene: 10. The CDR3 region is CASSPQGAVSEAFF. In nucleotides, the CDR3 is TGTGCCAGCAGTCCGCAGGGGGCGGTATCGGAAGCTTTCTTT.

This clonotype came up a few times. This chain uses TRBV7-2 with TRBJ2-2; D is undetermined. Per germline, CDR1 SGHTA and CDR2 FQGNSA. V was cut by 4 bases and J by 5 bases, with 14 bases left in between. The CDR3 has 15 residues. CDR3 DNA sequence: TGTGCCAGCAGCTACCGGACCCTCAGAACCGGGGAGCTGTTTTTT. It yields the protein CASSYRTLRTGELFF.

The rearrangement links TRBV6-5 to TRBJ2-7; TRBD1 agrees at 10 bases. Unmatched junction bases numbered 8, after V lost 5 bases and J lost 4 bases. From germline, CDR1 is MNHEY and CDR2 SVGAGI. This CDR3 spans 15 amino acids. The DNA of the CDR3 is TGTGCCAGCAGTAAATCCGGGACAGGGGAGTACGAGCAGTACGTC. It is translated as CASSKSGTGEYEQYV.

V usage is TRBV7-9 and J usage is TRBJ1-2; 7 bases align to TRBD1. The length of the CDR3 is 16 residues. CDR1 is SEHNR and CDR2 is FQNEAQ in the germline V gene (reference sequence). V dropped 7 bases and J dropped 5; count of bases not matched to a gene: 16. This CDR3 is CASTINPTGVGYGYTF. In DNA form, the CDR3 reads TGTGCCAGCACCATCAACCCCACAGGGGTAGGGTATGGCTACACCTTC.

This clonotype has just a few counts. The genes are TRBV30 and TRBJ1-1, with 8 nucleotides matching TRBD1. The CDR3 length is 12 residues. The germline gives CDR1 GTSNPN, CDR2 SVGIG (reference sequence). The junction had 2 bases not matched to a gene; V was cut back by 5 bases and J by 3 bases. DNA for the CDR3: TGTGCCTGGGGACAGGGCCACACTGAAGCTTTCTTT. It encodes CAWGQGHTEAFF. The variable domain in full, with the rest retrieved from reference TRBV30 and TRBJ1-1, is SQTIHQWPATLVQPVGSPLSLECTVEGTSNPNLYWYRQAAGRGLQLLFYSVGIGQISSEVPQNLSASRPQDRQFILSSKKLLLSDSGFYLCAWGQGHTEAFFGQGTRLTVV.

Only a few counts were recorded for this clonotype. V and J are TRBV24-1 and TRBJ2-1; 14 nucleotides agree with TRBD2. The length of the CDR3 is 17 residues. Trimming at V came to 4 bases and at J to 9 bases, leaving 10 bases not matched to a gene. Germline assignment: CDR1 KGHDR and CDR2 SFDVKD. The CDR3 region is CATSDGQGGLAGGEQFF. CDR3 nucleotides: TGTGCCACCAGTGACGGACAGGGAGGACTAGCGGGAGGTGAGCAGTTCTTC.

V is TRBV5-6 and J is TRBJ2-7; 8 nucleotides align to TRBD2. The germline CDR1 and CDR2 sequences are SGHDT and YYEEEE. V trimming: 3 bases; J trimming: 2 bases; junction bases outside the gene matches: 7. The CDR3 is 15 residues long. DNA of the CDR3: TGTGCCAGCAGCTCGGAACCGACTAGCGCCTACGAGCAGTACTTC. It translates to CASSSEPTSAYEQYF.

The chain recombines TRBV11-3 with TRBJ1-1; D gene ambiguous. Trimming stripped 3 bases from V and 5 bases from J, with 19 bases between. CDR1 is SGHNT, CDR2 YENEEA, per germline. This CDR3 is 16 amino acids long. CDR3 DNA sequence: TGTGCCAGCAGCTTTACCCGGAACAGCGAACAGACTGAAGCTTTCTTT. Translation gives CASSFTRNSEQTEAFF. The full variable domain, with the rest looked up from reference TRBV11-3 and TRBJ1-1, is EAGVVQSPRYKIIEKKQPVAFWCNPISGHNTLYWYLQNLGQGPELLIRYENEEAVDDSQLPKDRFSAERLKGVDSTLKIQPAELGDSAVYLCASSFTRNSEQTEAFFGQGTRLTVV.

This clonotype appeared many times. The chain links TRBV7-2 to TRBJ1-2, with D uncertain. The V gene's germline CDR1 is SGHTA and CDR2 FQGNSA. V dropped 1 base and J dropped 8 bases, with 11 bases sitting between them. The CDR3 totals 13 residues. CDR3 nucleotides: TGTGCCAGCAGCTTAGGCGGCGGTCCAGGCTACACCTTC. It specifies CASSLGGGPGYTF.

A remark on this clonotype: A much larger clone lies one base from this, so it may be a read error. The genes are TRBV7-2 and TRBJ1-5, with unresolved D. CDR3 size: 15 residues. The germline CDR1 and CDR2 sequences are SGHTA and FQGNSA. The CDR3 region is CASRLKEGIGQPQHF. The CDR3, as DNA: TGTGCCAGCCGCTTAAAGGAGGGCATCGGTCAGCCCCAGCATTTT.

V usage is TRBV6-5 and J usage is TRBJ2-1; D is perhaps TRBD2 (6 bases). In germline, CDR1 is MNHEY, CDR2 SVGAGI. The CDR3 extends over 13 amino acids. The V and J ends lost 5 bases and 5 bases respectively, with 10 bases between them. The CDR3: CASSDWGDNEQFF. The CDR3 DNA follows: TGTGCCAGCAGTGACTGGGGGGACAATGAGCAGTTCTTC.

The CDR3 DNA sequence: TGCAGTGCCCCGCGGGGTAGCGCCTACAATGAGCAGTTCTTC. Residues: CSAPRGSAYNEQFF. This chain connects TRBV20-1 to TRBJ2-1; D is possibly TRBD2 (6 bases). Between the trimmed V and J ends, which lost 6 bases and 2 bases, there was a span of 14 bases. The CDR3 is 14 amino acids. Germline loops: CDR1 DFQATT, CDR2 SNEGSKA (reference sequence).

This sequence joins TRBV7-6 and TRBJ2-2; D is possibly TRBD1 or TRBD2 (5 bases each). The V end lost 4 bases, the J end lost 1 base, and 10 bases lay between the germline ends. This CDR3 has 15 amino acids. Per the germline V gene, CDR1 is SGHVS and CDR2 is FNYEAQ. The CDR3 spells CASSSRDENTGELFF. DNA for the CDR3: TGTGCCAGCAGCTCCCGGGACGAGAACACCGGGGAGCTGTTTTTT. Drawing the rest from reference TRBV7-6 and TRBJ2-2, the complete variable domain is GAGVSQSPRYKVTKRGQDVALRCDPISGHVSLYWYRQALGQGPEFLTYFNYEAQQDKSGLPNDRFSAERPEGSISTLTIQRTEQRDSAMYRCASSSRDENTGELFFGEGSRLTVL.

The chain recombines TRBV28 with TRBJ1-2; TRBD1 is a possible D gene (5 bases). V was trimmed by 3 bases and J by 8 bases, leaving 13 bases between them. Germline values: CDR1 MDHEN, CDR2 SYDVKM. The CDR3 contains 13 residues. The CDR3 DNA reads TGTGCCAGCAGTTTTTCGGGGGTGGTAGGCTACACCTTC. Amino acid sequence: CASSFSGVVGYTF.

The rearrangement joins TRBV28 to TRBJ2-7; D not resolved. The germline V gene has CDR1 MDHEN and CDR2 SYDVKM. The length of the CDR3 is 12 residues. The CDR3 spells CAHGAHSYEQYF. The CDR3 coding sequence is TGTGCGCACGGAGCCCACTCCTACGAGCAGTACTTC. The full variable domain, in which reference TRBV28 and TRBJ2-7 provide the parts outside the CDR3, is DVKVTQSSRYLVKRTGEKVFLECVQDMDHENMFWYRQDPGLGLRLIYFSYDVKMKEKGDIPEGYSVSREKKERFSLILESASTNQTSMYLCAHGAHSYEQYFGPGTRLTVT.

This chain links TRBV23-1 with TRBJ2-7, with 8 positions matching TRBD1. TRBV23-1 is recorded as an ORF, its role being uncertain. The CDR3 consists of 13 residues. Germline trimming cut 11 bases from V and 1 base from J; bases unmatched to any gene: 7. CDR3 in DNA: TGCGCCCGTACAGGGGGAAGGTCCTACGAGCAGTACTTC. This encodes CARTGGRSYEQYF.

This rearrangement joins TRBV7-9 to TRBJ2-7; D unclear. The length of the CDR3 is 13 residues. The V end lost 5 bases, the J end lost 6 bases, and 14 bases lay between the germline ends. Per the germline V gene, CDR1 is SEHNR and CDR2 is FQNEAQ (reference sequence). The CDR3 nucleotides read TGTGCCAGCAGCCCTCAGGATTTTCGCGAGCAGTACTTC. Residues: CASSPQDFREQYF.

In its sample, this clonotype was seen a few times. This rearrangement joins TRBV7-8 to TRBJ2-5, with TRBD2 identical over 15 bases. The V and J ends lost 5 bases and 4 bases, in that order; junction bases with no gene match: 5. Germline values: CDR1 SGHVS, CDR2 FQNEAQ. CDR3 size: 16 residues. CDR3 amino acids: CASSLPGLAGGETQYF. In nucleotides, the CDR3 is TGTGCCAGCAGCCTTCCGGGACTAGCGGGAGGAGAGACCCAGTACTTC.